This entry concerns a single T cell receptor (beta chain). This specimen belongs to a study of T cell responses to AZD1222 COVID-19 vaccine. Trimming left V 7 bases short and J 1 base short, with 18 bases between. This CDR3 has 16 amino acids. From germline, CDR1 is LGHDT and CDR2 YNNKEL (reference sequence). The table came from immunoSEQ multiplex PCR; TCRdb's copy has only in-frame clones and leaves some out. The sample consists of approximately 150,000 clones, around 90% of them appearing once. The chain employs TRBV3-1 (or the pseudogene TRBV3-2) and TRBJ2-3; D perhaps matches TRBD2 (5 bases). The TCR was taken from an adult who received the MenACWY meningococcal vaccine as a control. The material was peripheral blood, obtained 28 days after the second dose of the MenACWY control vaccine. CDR3 sequence (DNA): TGTGCCAGCACCCGGACTTCCTCGGGTCGCACAGATACGCAGTATTTT. Translation: CASTRTSSGRTDTQYF.